What follows are 13 T cell receptor beta chains derived from one specimen sequenced in a study of T cells in Graves' hyperthyroidism and ophthalmopathy. TCR beta CDR3 region amplification was performed from RNA transcripts. First-round RT-PCR of the TCR CDR3 relied on the HTBI primer set. In TCRdb, the multiplex PCR reads were re-called with MiXCR into one record per CDR3 protein. The sample shows almost 250,000 distinct CDR3 sequences, roughly 22% of them seen only once. The source material was blood. These receptors were obtained from a woman aged 35 to 49 with Graves' ophthalmopathy.

This clonotype was found many times. This chain links TRBV18 with TRBJ2-7; D is unclear. Germline values: CDR1 KGHSH, CDR2 LQKENI. Trimming took 0 bases from V and 3 from J, leaving 9 bases between them. The CDR3 has 14 residues. The CDR3 region is CASSPPAYSYEQYF. The CDR3 DNA sequence: TGTGCCAGCTCACCACCGGCGTACAGCTACGAGCAGTACTTC.

This clonotype was seen ten or more times. The V gene is TRBV7-8, the J gene TRBJ2-7; perhaps TRBD1 as D (5 bases). CDR1 and CDR2 from the germline V gene are SGHVS and FQNEAQ. Trimming shortened V by 6 bases and J by 2 bases, and 11 bases separated the two germline ends. CDR3 length: 13 residues. The CDR3 nucleotides read TGTGCCAGCAGTTCTCAGGGAACCTACGAGCAGTACTTC. It specifies CASSSQGTYEQYF.

This sequence joins TRBV28 and TRBJ1-2; TRBD1 matches at 7 bases. From germline, CDR1 is MDHEN and CDR2 SYDVKM. Germline trimming cut 8 bases from V and 6 bases from J; bases unmatched to any gene: 18. This CDR3 contains 16 residues. CDR3 sequence (DNA): TGTGCCAGCGAACGAGGGACAGATAGGTTTTTGGATGGCTACACCTTC. It specifies CASERGTDRFLDGYTF.

The rearrangement joins TRBV15 to TRBJ2-5, with 11 nucleotides matching TRBD2. In germline, CDR1 is LNHNV, CDR2 YYDKDF (reference sequence). The CDR3 spans 20 residues. With V trimmed by 1 base and J by 5 bases, 18 bases remained unmatched. The CDR3 DNA follows: TGTGCCACCAGCAGAGGTCCCGGGACTAGCGGTTCCACGGTACGGGAGACCCAGTACTTC. It yields the protein CATSRGPGTSGSTVRETQYF.

This clonotype has a single count. The chain recombines TRBV15 with TRBJ2-5; a possible D gene is TRBD1 (5 bases). The V and J ends lost 0 bases and 5 bases respectively, with 7 bases between them. The CDR3 loop spans 13 amino acids. The germline V gene encodes CDR1 LNHNV and CDR2 YYDKDF (reference sequence). The CDR3 sequence: CATSRDKGETQYF. For the CDR3, the DNA is TGTGCCACCAGCAGAGACAAGGGGGAGACCCAGTACTTC.

J is TRBJ1-1 and V is TRBV28; D is ambiguous. The CDR3 sequence is 15 residues long. CDR1 and CDR2 (germline): MDHEN, SYDVKM. The V gene lost 2 bases and the J gene lost 3 bases, with 13 bases spanning the gap. CDR3 coding DNA: TGTGCCAGCAGTTTACCTGGGGTCTGGGACACTGAAGCTTTCTTT. The encoded protein is CASSLPGVWDTEAFF.

This clonotype has at least ten counts. The chain is built from TRBV18 and TRBJ2-7; TRBD1 matches 7 bases. V shed 2 bases and J 0 bases; nucleotides not matched to a gene: 4. The CDR3 has 15 amino acids. Germline values: CDR1 KGHSH, CDR2 LQKENI. The CDR3 loop is CASSPGTDSSYEQYF. The CDR3 region has the DNA TGTGCCAGCTCACCAGGGACAGATAGCTCCTACGAGCAGTACTTC. Full variable domain (rest looked up from reference TRBV18 and TRBJ2-7): NAGVMQNPRHLVRRRGQEARLRCSPMKGHSHVYWYRQLPEEGLKFMVYLQKENIIDESGMPKERFSAEFPKEGPSILRIQQVVRGDSAAYFCASSPGTDSSYEQYFGPGTRLTVT.

In this sample, this clonotype turned up a few times. In DNA, the CDR3 is TGTGCCAGCAGCCAAGACTGGAACCCGCAAGAGACCCAGTACTTC. Residues: CASSQDWNPQETQYF. The rearrangement uses TRBV3-1 and TRBJ2-5, with D unclear. Trimming took 0 bases from V and 2 from J, leaving 10 bases between them. The length of the CDR3 is 15 residues. Germline V lookup: CDR1 LGHDT, CDR2 YNNKEL (reference sequence).

CDR3 loop: CASSRPGGADYTF. The CDR3 DNA reads TGTGCCAGTAGTAGGCCAGGGGGCGCGGACTACACCTTC. The chain combines TRBV19 with TRBJ1-2, with 8 positions matching TRBD1. The trim removed 4 bases at V and 10 bases at J, leaving 8 bases unmatched. Germline V CDR1 and CDR2: LNHDA, SQIVND (reference sequence). This CDR3 is built from 13 residues.

This clonotype was observed many times. The chain has TRBV20-1 and TRBJ2-7; 8 bases are a match to TRBD1. Germline lookup yields CDR1 DFQATT and CDR2 SNEGSKA (reference sequence). J lost 5 bases, V lost 0 bases, and 12 bases had no gene match. This CDR3 spans 16 amino acids. The CDR3 DNA follows: TGCAGTGCTAGAGATCGGGGGTGGGCAGGGGGCAACGAGCAGTACTTC. Its protein product is CSARDRGWAGGNEQYF.

The chain joins TRBV12-3 or TRBV12-4 to TRBJ1-5; D gene unclear. The CDR3 length is 12 residues. V was trimmed by 7 bases and J by 0 bases, leaving 4 bases between them. The CDR3 DNA reads as TGTGCCAGCAAGACTAGCAATCAGCCCCAGCATTTT. This gives the protein CASKTSNQPQHF.

A few counts support this clonotype. This sequence joins TRBV15 and TRBJ1-1; D is undetermined. V was clipped by 8 bases and J by 3 bases, with 10 bases between them. CDR1 and CDR2 (germline): LNHNV, YYDKDF (reference sequence). The CDR3 totals 12 residues. In DNA, the CDR3 is TGTGCCACCTCGAGAATGGACACTGAAGCTTTCTTT. Its protein product is CATSRMDTEAFF.

This clonotype was found many times. V and J are TRBV29-1 and TRBJ1-2, with D possibly matching TRBD1 (6 bases). Trimming stripped 7 bases from V and 0 bases from J, with 15 bases between. The germline gives CDR1 SQVTM, CDR2 ANQGSEA. The CDR3 length is 14 residues. CDR3 DNA: TGCAGCGCCCAGGACAGCCAAGCTAACTATGGCTACACCTTC. Residues: CSAQDSQANYGYTF. Using reference TRBV29-1 and TRBJ1-2 for the parts outside the CDR3, the full variable domain is SAVISQKPSRDICQRGTSLTIQCQVDSQVTMMFWYRQQPGQSLTLIATANQGSEATYESGFVIDKFPISRPNLTFSTLTVSNMSPEDSSIYLCSAQDSQANYGYTFGSGTRLTVV.